This TCR beta chain is from a study of blood T cells in healthy people across ages. Study background: Roughly one uniquely barcoded beta molecule per two T cells was captured.

Between the trimmed V and J ends, which lost 3 bases and 1 base, there was a span of 11 bases. Germline-derived CDR1 and CDR2 are LGHNA and YSLEER. The length of the CDR3 is 15 residues. The use of a sample-barcoded 5' primer and a J-beta primer mix characterized a second PCR of about 6 to 12 cycles. All cDNA molecules were each tagged by a template-switch adaptor with 12 random nucleotides. TCRdb reprocessed the 5' RACE reads with MiXCR, giving one entry per CDR3 protein. The profile covers 1 million to 1.2 million distinct CDR3 sequences, with less than 45% appearing a single time and over 10% taken by the ten largest. Findings and caveats of the study: Diversity was estimated from one million T cells, and these estimates were considered underestimates. It was the long-lived donors that had more naive CD4+ cells and higher diversity than aged donors.

As regards this clonotype: Its antigen is still unknown.

The clonotype originates from a man between 18 and 29 years old in good health. Sequenced sample: blood. The chain combines TRBV4-3 with TRBJ2-3, with D possibly being TRBD1 or TRBD2 (5 bases each). The CDR3 reads CASSHFVGGTDTQYF. CDR3 in DNA: TGCGCCAGCAGCCATTTTGTGGGGGGCACAGATACGCAGTATTTT.